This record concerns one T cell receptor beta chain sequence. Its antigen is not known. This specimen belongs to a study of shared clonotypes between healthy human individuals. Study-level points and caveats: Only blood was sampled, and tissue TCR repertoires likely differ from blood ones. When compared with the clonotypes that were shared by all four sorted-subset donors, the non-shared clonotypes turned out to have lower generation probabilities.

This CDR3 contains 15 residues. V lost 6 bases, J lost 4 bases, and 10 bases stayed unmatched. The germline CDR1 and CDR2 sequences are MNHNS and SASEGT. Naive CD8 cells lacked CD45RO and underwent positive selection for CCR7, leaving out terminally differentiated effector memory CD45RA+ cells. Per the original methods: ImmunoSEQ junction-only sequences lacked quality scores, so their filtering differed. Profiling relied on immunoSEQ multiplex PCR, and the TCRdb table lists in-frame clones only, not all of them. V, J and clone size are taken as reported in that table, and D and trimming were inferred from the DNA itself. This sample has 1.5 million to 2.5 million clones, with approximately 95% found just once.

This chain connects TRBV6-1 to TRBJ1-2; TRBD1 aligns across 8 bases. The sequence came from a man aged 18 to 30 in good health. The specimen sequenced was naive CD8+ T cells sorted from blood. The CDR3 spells CASSRVGQEPYGYTF. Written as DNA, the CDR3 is TGTGCCAGCAGCAGAGTGGGACAGGAACCCTATGGCTACACCTTC.